The rows below give T cell receptor beta chains drawn from one sample of a study of CD4 T cells in relation to SARS-CoV-2 and coronaviruses. These TCRs' antigens remain unknown. The method was immunoSEQ multiplex PCR; TCRdb's version includes in-frame clones alone and lacks a portion of them. Of more than 20,000 clones in the sample, roughly 70% were seen once. The sample was CD4+ T cells from PBMCs, cultured in vitro. The receptor set was obtained from a human donor in good health. Both conserved end residues are part of each CDR3. The D gene is left open where the match is weak. The size entry is marked missing in some rows and otherwise reads once, few, many or a size class.

>-|TRBJ2-5|-|TRBV30
CAWSQDGGQETQYF
TGTGCCTGGAGTCAAGATGGCGGGCAAGAGACCCAGTACTTC
>-|TRBJ1-2|-|TRBV13
CASSSTGSTYGYTF
TGTGCCAGCAGCTCCACCGGCAGCACCTATGGCTACACCTTC
>-|TRBJ1-1|-|TRBV12-3/TRBV12-4
CASSRTVNTEAFF
TGTGCCAGCAGTCGGACAGTTAACACTGAAGCTTTCTTT
>TRBD1|TRBJ2-2|-|TRBV7-8
CASSLTGVETGELFF
TGTGCCAGCAGCTTAACAGGGGTAGAGACCGGGGAGCTGTTTTTT
>-|TRBJ1-1|few|TRBV7-8
CASSERESAEAFF
TGTGCCAGCTCGGAACGGGAGAGCGCTGAAGCTTTCTTT
>-|TRBJ2-4|few|TRBV27
CASSPPGSAKNIQYF
TGTGCCAGCAGTCCGCCGGGATCCGCCAAAAACATTCAGTACTTC
>-|TRBJ1-6|-|TRBV4-1
CASSQEQRAIDNSPLHF
TGCGCCAGCAGCCAAGAACAGAGGGCGATCGATAATTCACCCCTCCACTTT
>TRBD2|TRBJ2-1|-|TRBV3-1/TRBV3-2
CASSQQTSGDYNEQFF
TGTGCCAGCAGCCAACAGACTAGCGGGGACTACAATGAGCAGTTCTTC
>TRBD1|TRBJ2-7|-|TRBV7-9
CASSLVVTGGTYEQYF
TGTGCCAGCAGCTTAGTGGTAACAGGGGGTACCTACGAGCAGTACTTC
>TRBD1|TRBJ2-7|few|TRBV4-3
CASSQAGTGDFEQYF
TGCGCCAGCAGCCAAGCCGGGACAGGGGATTTCGAGCAGTACTTC
>-|TRBJ2-5|-|TRBV5-6
CASSSTGYRETQYF
TGTGCCAGCAGCTCCACAGGGTATCGAGAGACCCAGTACTTC
>-|TRBJ1-1|-|TRBV7-8
CASSPSGNLKAFF
TGTGCCAGCAGCCCTAGCGGGAATTTAAAAGCTTTCTTT
>-|TRBJ2-7|-|TRBV18
CASSPPSRDEQYF
TGTGCCAGCTCACCACCCTCCAGGGACGAGCAGTACTTC
>TRBD1|TRBJ1-2|few|TRBV6-5
CASSYSDRGPGYTF
TGTGCCAGCAGTTACTCAGACAGGGGGCCTGGCTACACCTTC
>TRBD1|TRBJ1-5|-|TRBV18
CASSPGTGGDQPQHF
TGTGCCAGCTCACCGGGGACAGGGGGCGATCAGCCCCAGCATTTT
>-|TRBJ2-2|few|TRBV25-1
CASNRDIGELFF
TGTGCCAGCAACAGGGATATCGGGGAGCTGTTTTTT
>TRBD1|TRBJ1-4|-|TRBV29-1
CSVSGQGGEKLFF
TGCAGCGTTTCCGGACAGGGGGGTGAAAAACTGTTTTTT
>TRBD2|TRBJ2-7|-|TRBV4-1
CASSQDLYGRIIDEQYF
TGCGCCAGCAGCCAAGATCTGTACGGGAGGATCATCGACGAGCAGTACTTC
>TRBD1|TRBJ1-2|few|TRBV7-2
CATDRANYGYTF
TGTGCCACGGACAGGGCTAACTATGGCTACACCTTC
>-|TRBJ1-3|few|TRBV5-8
CASSLGQAWSGNTIYF
TGTGCCAGCAGCTTGGGACAGGCATGGTCTGGAAACACCATATATTTT
>TRBD2|TRBJ2-5|-|TRBV19
CATGGAGETQYF
TGTGCCACCGGGGGGGCCGGGGAGACCCAGTACTTC
>TRBD1|TRBJ1-6|-|TRBV7-9
CASSPRTGGNSPLHF
TGTGCCAGCAGCCCCCGGACAGGGGGTAATTCACCCCTCCACTTT
>-|TRBJ1-6|-|TRBV11-3
CASSLSPRRSYNSPLHF
TGTGCCAGCAGCTTAAGCCCCAGGAGGTCCTATAATTCACCCCTCCACTTT
>-|TRBJ1-1|once|TRBV29-1
CSYCREAGTEAFF
TGCAGCTACTGCCGGGAGGCTGGGACTGAAGCTTTCTTT
>TRBD1|TRBJ1-3|-|TRBV6-5
CASARTGDGNTIYF
TGTGCCAGCGCCAGGACAGGGGACGGAAACACCATATATTTT
>-|TRBJ2-7|-|TRBV7-2
CASSLVSQNEQYF
TGTGCCAGCAGCTTAGTTAGCCAGAACGAGCAGTACTTC
>TRBD1|TRBJ1-1|-|TRBV5-4
CASSLFVGRDRGREAFF
TGTGCCAGCAGCTTGTTTGTTGGTCGGGACAGGGGGCGTGAAGCTTTCTTT
>TRBD2|TRBJ2-7|few|TRBV5-6
CASSLGLAGVEQYF
TGTGCCAGCAGCTTGGGGCTAGCGGGGGTCGAGCAGTACTTC
>-|TRBJ2-3|-|TRBV7-6
CASSLTIPGHADTQYF
TGTGCCAGCAGCTTAACCATCCCAGGGCACGCAGATACGCAGTATTTT
>TRBD1|TRBJ1-2|-|TRBV6-5
CASRTTGIGGYTF
TGTGCCAGCAGGACGACAGGGATCGGTGGCTACACCTTC
>-|TRBJ2-7|-|TRBV5-6
CASSLVGPDEQYF
TGTGCCAGCAGCTTGGTAGGGCCAGACGAGCAGTACTTC
>-|TRBJ2-3|-|TRBV11-2
CASSFPTDTQYF
TGTGCCAGCAGCTTCCCCACAGATACGCAGTATTTT
>-|TRBJ1-1|-|TRBV6-2/TRBV6-3
CASSKTGGYAFF
TGTGCCAGCAGTAAAACAGGAGGGTACGCTTTCTTT
>TRBD2|TRBJ2-1|-|TRBV6-5
CASSYSTSGRPSEQFF
TGTGCCAGCAGTTACTCGACTAGCGGGAGGCCTAGTGAGCAGTTCTTC
>-|TRBJ2-3|-|TRBV7-9
CASSLGAAPDTDTQYF
TGTGCCAGCAGCTTAGGGGCTGCCCCAGACACAGATACGCAGTATTTT
>-|TRBJ2-7|-|TRBV5-1
CASSLGPASEQYF
TGCGCCAGCAGCTTGGGGCCGGCCAGCGAGCAGTACTTC
>-|TRBJ1-6|-|TRBV4-3
CASSQDNDRRRSPLHF
TGCGCCAGCAGCCAAGATAATGACAGAAGGAGGTCACCCCTCCACTTT
>-|TRBJ1-3|-|TRBV5-1
CASSLAVGNTIYF
TGCGCCAGCAGCTTGGCCGTGGGAAACACCATATATTTT
>TRBD2|TRBJ2-2|-|TRBV19
CASVRVGLAGVNGELFF
TGTGCCTCAGTCCGGGTAGGACTAGCGGGAGTTAACGGGGAGCTGTTTTTT
>-|TRBJ2-3|once|TRBV24-1
CATSALGSTDTQYF
TGTGCCACCTCAGCCCTCGGTAGCACAGATACGCAGTATTTT
>-|TRBJ2-2|-|TRBV6-5
CASSPTGTNTGELFF
TGTGCCAGCAGTCCCACCGGGACAAACACCGGGGAGCTGTTTTTT
>-|TRBJ2-3|-|TRBV19
CASSIIVANTQYF
TGTGCCAGTAGTATTATAGTGGCGAATACGCAGTATTTT
>TRBD2|TRBJ2-7|-|TRBV6-5
CASSFTSGGREQYF
TGTGCCAGCAGTTTCACTAGCGGGGGTAGGGAGCAGTACTTC
>TRBD2|TRBJ2-2|-|TRBV5-6
CASSLFGLAGGGTGELFF
TGTGCCAGCAGCTTGTTTGGTCTAGCGGGAGGCGGAACCGGGGAGCTGTTTTTT
>-|TRBJ2-2|once|TRBV19
CASTGFNTGELFF
TGTGCCAGTACTGGGTTTAACACCGGGGAGCTGTTTTTT
>-|TRBJ2-3|few|TRBV6-1
CASSEGVSRVSPDTQYF
TGTGCCAGCAGTGAAGGAGTTAGCAGAGTGTCCCCAGATACGCAGTATTTT
>-|TRBJ2-3|-|TRBV11-3
CASSPKRGYTDTQYF
TGTGCCAGCAGCCCAAAACGGGGGTACACAGATACGCAGTATTTT
>TRBD1|TRBJ2-7|-|TRBV11-3
CASSLVGQGYEQYF
TGTGCCAGCAGCTTAGTGGGACAGGGGTACGAGCAGTACTTC
>TRBD2|TRBJ2-5|-|TRBV9
CASSGGGRARGETQYF
TGTGCCAGCAGCGGGGGCGGGAGGGCCCGCGGAGAGACCCAGTACTTC
>-|TRBJ2-5|-|TRBV25-1
CASRRGAQETQYF
TGTGCCAGCAGAAGAGGGGCCCAAGAGACCCAGTACTTC
>-|TRBJ2-3|-|TRBV7-2
CASSGGGASTDTQYF
TGTGCCAGCAGCGGGGGCGGTGCTAGCACAGATACGCAGTATTTT
>TRBD2|TRBJ2-1|-|TRBV19
CASSSPRLAGGSHEQFF
TGTGCCAGTAGTTCCCCTCGACTAGCGGGAGGTAGCCATGAGCAGTTCTTC
>TRBD2|TRBJ2-3|-|TRBV7-7
CASSQGLADTDTQYF
TGTGCTAGCAGCCAAGGGCTAGCGGACACAGATACGCAGTATTTT
>TRBD1|TRBJ2-7|-|TRBV7-9
CASSLVYGTGGEQYF
TGTGCCAGCAGCTTAGTATACGGGACAGGGGGCGAGCAGTACTTC
>-|TRBJ1-1|-|TRBV5-5
CASSSTELNTEAFF
TGTGCCAGCAGCTCAACAGAACTGAACACTGAAGCTTTCTTT
>-|TRBJ1-1|-|TRBV12-5
CASGAGMNTEAFF
TGTGCTAGTGGGGCAGGGATGAACACTGAAGCTTTCTTT
>-|TRBJ2-1|once|TRBV1
CTSSRPSGRDNEQFF
TGCACCAGCAGCCGGCCTAGCGGGAGAGACAATGAGCAGTTCTTC
>-|TRBJ2-7|-|TRBV5-5
CASSLTRTPYEQYF
TGTGCCAGCAGCTTGACCAGGACCCCCTACGAGCAGTACTTC
>-|TRBJ2-5|once|TRBV18
CASSPPEEETQYF
TGTGCCAGCTCACCACCGGAGGAAGAGACCCAGTACTTC